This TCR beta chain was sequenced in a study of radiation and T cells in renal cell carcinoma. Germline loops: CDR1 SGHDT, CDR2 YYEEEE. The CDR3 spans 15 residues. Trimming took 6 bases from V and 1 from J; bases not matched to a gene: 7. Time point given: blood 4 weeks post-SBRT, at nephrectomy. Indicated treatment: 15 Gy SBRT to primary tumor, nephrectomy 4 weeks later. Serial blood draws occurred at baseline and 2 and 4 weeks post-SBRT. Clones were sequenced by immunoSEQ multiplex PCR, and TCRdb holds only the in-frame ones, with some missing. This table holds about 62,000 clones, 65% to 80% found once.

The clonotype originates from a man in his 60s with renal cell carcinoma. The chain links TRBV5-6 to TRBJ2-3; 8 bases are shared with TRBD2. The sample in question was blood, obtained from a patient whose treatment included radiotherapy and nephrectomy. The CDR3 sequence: CASTRGGLGTDTQYF. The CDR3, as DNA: TGTGCCAGCACCCGGGGGGGGCTCGGCACAGATACGCAGTATTTT.